This TCR beta chain was sequenced for a study of OX40 agonist ivuxolimab in advanced cancers. General notes on the study: Ivuxolimab, which targeted the costimulatory receptor OX40 (CD134), was an agonistic, fully human IgG2 monoclonal antibody. Intravenous ivuxolimab was administered to patients every 2 weeks at six dose levels: 0.01, 0.1, 0.3, 1.5, 3 and 10 mg/kg. Of the approximately 50 dose-escalation patients, hepatocellular carcinoma was present in around 20, melanoma in around 15, renal cell carcinoma in 9 and head and neck cancer in 9. In the dose-escalation cohort, over 65% of patients were male, and the mean age was about 55 years, with a range of 23 to 79. Prior anti-PD-1, anti-PD-L1 or anti-CTLA-4 therapy was permitted, and checkpoint inhibitors had been received by about 37% of dose-escalation patients. Partial responses occurred in three dose-escalation patients, of whom one had hepatocellular carcinoma and two had cutaneous melanoma. The point of sequencing TCRbeta in the periphery was to test whether ivuxolimab changed TCR sequence diversity and drove clonal T-cell expansion. The monotherapy dose-escalation portion (N of about 50 patients) of the phase I ivuxolimab trial is reported in the paper. What the study reported, not specific to this receptor: Low levels of normalized T-cell clonal expansion were also seen in some patients who did not respond. The antigen specificity of the clonally expanded peripheral T cells was not determined. At doses from 0.1 to 3.0 mg/kg, clonal expansion was seen in both CD4+ and CD8+ blood T cells between baseline and week 6. In the 0.1-3.0 mg/kg groups, partial responders were among the patients with the lowest normalized peripheral clonal expansion, particularly in CD8+ T cells. After ivuxolimab, CD8+ T cells had more expanded clones than CD4+ T cells on average.

The germline V gene supplies CDR1 MGHRA and CDR2 YSYEKL. Relative to germline, V is 4 bases shorter and J is 3 bases shorter, with 13 bases between their ends. There are 15 amino acids in the CDR3, from cysteine to phenylalanine inclusive. CDR3 DNA is the only sequence kept; it has 45 bases, read in frame from the first base. Patients with a history of autoimmune disease or receiving systemic immunosuppression were excluded from the trial. Peripheral blood for TCR sequencing was collected from all dose cohorts at baseline, on cycle 4 day 1, and on cycle 7 day 1. Samples came from an open-label, multicenter, first-in-human phase I dose-escalation trial of ivuxolimab. The trial enrolled adults with locally advanced or metastatic head and neck squamous cell, hepatocellular, melanoma or renal cell carcinoma. CD4+ and CD8+ T cells were sorted separately from peripheral blood before TCR sequencing. Notes on this clone: Its antigen has not been determined. Base qualities are not recorded, but no much larger clone differs from it by a single base.

For sequencing of the TCRbeta CDR3 region, genomic DNA was extracted from the sorted cells. The immunoSEQ Assay was used for sequencing of TCRbeta CDR3 regions. TCRdb provides this immuneACCESS table in a form limited to in-frame rearrangements. Some clones are lacking; in checked studies, under half of them reflect an unresolved V gene, and why the rest are absent is not known. This sample gives tens of thousands of clones in total; over 75% of them show up just once. The top ten clones comprise more than 25% of the sample. The receptor comes from an adult with an advanced solid tumor such as melanoma, head and neck, liver or kidney cancer. This receptor chain uses TRBV4-1 and TRBJ2-1; TRBD1 could be the D gene, as 6 bases match. The source was CD4+ or CD8+ T cells sorted from blood, collected in a trial of the OX40 agonist ivuxolimab. The CDR3 amino acid sequence is: CASSPRTRGYNEQFF. The nucleotide sequence is TGCGCCAGCAGCCCACGTACCAGGGGCTACAATGAGCAGTTCTTC.